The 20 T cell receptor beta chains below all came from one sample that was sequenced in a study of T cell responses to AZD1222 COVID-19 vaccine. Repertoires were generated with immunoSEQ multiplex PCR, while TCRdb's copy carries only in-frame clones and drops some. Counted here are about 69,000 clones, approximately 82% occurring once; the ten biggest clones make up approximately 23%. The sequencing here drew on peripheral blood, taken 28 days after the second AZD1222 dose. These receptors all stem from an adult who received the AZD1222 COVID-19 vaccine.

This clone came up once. This CDR3 is CASSQPSGGYEQYF. The CDR3 nucleotides are TGTGCCAGTAGTCAACCTAGCGGAGGCTACGAGCAGTACTTC. The chain carries TRBV19 and TRBJ2-7, with TRBD2 identical over 7 bases. V gave up 5 bases and J gave up 3 bases; unmatched junction bases: 7. CDR3 length: 14 amino acids. Germline CDR1 is LNHDA and CDR2 is SQIVND (reference sequence).

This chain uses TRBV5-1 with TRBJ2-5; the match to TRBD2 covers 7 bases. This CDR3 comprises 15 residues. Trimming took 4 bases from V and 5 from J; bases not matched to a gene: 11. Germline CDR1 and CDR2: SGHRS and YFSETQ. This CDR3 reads CASSDTSGVGETQYF. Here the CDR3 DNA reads TGCGCCAGCAGCGACACGAGCGGGGTCGGGGAGACCCAGTACTTC.

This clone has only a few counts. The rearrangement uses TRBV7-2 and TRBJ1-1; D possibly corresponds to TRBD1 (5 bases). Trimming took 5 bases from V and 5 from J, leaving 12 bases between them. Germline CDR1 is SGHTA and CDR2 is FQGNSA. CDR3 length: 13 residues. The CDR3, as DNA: TGTGCCAGCAGCCAGGGTCAGGGAACTGAAGCTTTCTTT. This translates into CASSQGQGTEAFF.

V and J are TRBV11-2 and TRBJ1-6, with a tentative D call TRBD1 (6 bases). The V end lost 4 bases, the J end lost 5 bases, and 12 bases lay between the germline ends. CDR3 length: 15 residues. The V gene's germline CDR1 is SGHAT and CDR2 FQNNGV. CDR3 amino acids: CASSSSGTHNSPLHF. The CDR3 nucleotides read TGTGCCAGCAGCTCCTCCGGGACACATAATTCACCCCTCCACTTT.

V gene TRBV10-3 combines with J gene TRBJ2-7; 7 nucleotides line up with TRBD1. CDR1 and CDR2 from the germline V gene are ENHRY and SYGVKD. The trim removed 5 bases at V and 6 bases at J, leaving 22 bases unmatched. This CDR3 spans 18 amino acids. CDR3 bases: TGTGCCATCAGTCCCCTCTTCGGGACAGCTCTCCAGGATTCCGAGCAGTACTTC. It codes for CAISPLFGTALQDSEQYF.

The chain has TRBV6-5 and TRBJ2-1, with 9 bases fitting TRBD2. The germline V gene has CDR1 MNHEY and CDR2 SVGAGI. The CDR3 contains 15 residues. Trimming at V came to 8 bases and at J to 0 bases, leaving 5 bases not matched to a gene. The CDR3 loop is CASFTSGRSYNEQFF. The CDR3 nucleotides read TGTGCCAGCTTTACTAGCGGGCGCTCCTACAATGAGCAGTTCTTC.

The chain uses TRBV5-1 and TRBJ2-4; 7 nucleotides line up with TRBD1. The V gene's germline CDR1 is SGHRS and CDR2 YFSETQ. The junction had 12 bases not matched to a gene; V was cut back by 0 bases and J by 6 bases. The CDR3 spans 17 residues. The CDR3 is CASSLGLNWDSRNIQYF. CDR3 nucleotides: TGCGCCAGCAGCTTGGGGCTTAATTGGGACAGTAGAAACATTCAGTACTTC.

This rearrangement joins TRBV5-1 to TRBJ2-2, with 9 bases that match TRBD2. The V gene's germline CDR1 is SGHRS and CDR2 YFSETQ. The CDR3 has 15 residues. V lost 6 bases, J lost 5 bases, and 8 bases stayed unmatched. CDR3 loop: CASTPAGGGTGELFF. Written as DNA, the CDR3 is TGCGCCAGCACCCCAGCGGGGGGCGGTACCGGGGAGCTGTTTTTT.

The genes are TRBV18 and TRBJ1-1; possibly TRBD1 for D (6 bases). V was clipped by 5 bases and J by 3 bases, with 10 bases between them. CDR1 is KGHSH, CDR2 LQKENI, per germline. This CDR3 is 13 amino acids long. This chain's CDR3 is CASSGRGDTEAFF. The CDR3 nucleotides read TGTGCCAGCTCAGGGAGGGGGGACACTGAAGCTTTCTTT. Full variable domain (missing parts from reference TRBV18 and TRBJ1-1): NAGVMQNPRHLVRRRGQEARLRCSPMKGHSHVYWYRQLPEEGLKFMVYLQKENIIDESGMPKERFSAEFPKEGPSILRIQQVVRGDSAAYFCASSGRGDTEAFFGQGTRLTVV.

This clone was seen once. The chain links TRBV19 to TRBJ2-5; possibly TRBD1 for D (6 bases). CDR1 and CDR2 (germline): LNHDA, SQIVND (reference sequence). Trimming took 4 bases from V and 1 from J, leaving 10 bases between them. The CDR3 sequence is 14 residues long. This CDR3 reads CASSSTGIQETQYF. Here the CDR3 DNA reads TGTGCCAGTAGTAGTACAGGGATCCAAGAGACCCAGTACTTC.

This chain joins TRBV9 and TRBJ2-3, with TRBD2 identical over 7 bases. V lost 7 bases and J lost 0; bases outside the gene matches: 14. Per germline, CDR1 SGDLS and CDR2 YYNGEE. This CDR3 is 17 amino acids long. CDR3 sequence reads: CASLVPRLAESTDTQYF. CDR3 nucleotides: TGTGCCAGCCTAGTCCCTCGTCTAGCGGAGAGCACAGATACGCAGTATTTT.

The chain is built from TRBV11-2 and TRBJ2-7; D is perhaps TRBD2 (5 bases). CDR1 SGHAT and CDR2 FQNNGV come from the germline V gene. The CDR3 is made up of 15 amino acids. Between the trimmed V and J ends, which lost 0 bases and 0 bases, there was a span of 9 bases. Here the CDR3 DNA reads TGTGCCAGCAGCTTAGATATAGGGAGCTCCTACGAGCAGTACTTC. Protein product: CASSLDIGSSYEQYF.

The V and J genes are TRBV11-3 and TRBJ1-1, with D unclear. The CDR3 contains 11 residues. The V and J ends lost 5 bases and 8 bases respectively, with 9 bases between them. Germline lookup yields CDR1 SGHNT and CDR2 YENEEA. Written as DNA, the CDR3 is TGTGCCAGCAGCGCCCGGAGGGAAGCTTTCTTT. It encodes CASSARREAFF.

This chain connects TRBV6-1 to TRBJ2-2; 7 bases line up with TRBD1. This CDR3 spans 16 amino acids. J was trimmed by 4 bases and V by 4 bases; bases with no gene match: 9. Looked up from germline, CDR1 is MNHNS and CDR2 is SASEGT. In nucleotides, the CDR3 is TGTGCCAGCAGTGGACTACGACAGGGTCGCACCGGGGAGCTGTTTTTT. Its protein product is CASSGLRQGRTGELFF.

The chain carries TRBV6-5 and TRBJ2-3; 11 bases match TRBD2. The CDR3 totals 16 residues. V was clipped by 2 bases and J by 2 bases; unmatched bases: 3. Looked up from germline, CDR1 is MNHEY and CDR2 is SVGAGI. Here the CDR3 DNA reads TGTGCCAGCAGTTACCTTAGCGGGAGGGCCACAGATACGCAGTATTTT. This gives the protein CASSYLSGRATDTQYF.

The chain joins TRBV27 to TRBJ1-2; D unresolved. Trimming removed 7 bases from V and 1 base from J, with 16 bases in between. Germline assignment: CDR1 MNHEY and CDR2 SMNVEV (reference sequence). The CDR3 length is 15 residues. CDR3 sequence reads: CASTTTALVNYGYTF. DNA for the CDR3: TGTGCCAGCACTACGACGGCTCTAGTTAACTATGGCTACACCTTC.

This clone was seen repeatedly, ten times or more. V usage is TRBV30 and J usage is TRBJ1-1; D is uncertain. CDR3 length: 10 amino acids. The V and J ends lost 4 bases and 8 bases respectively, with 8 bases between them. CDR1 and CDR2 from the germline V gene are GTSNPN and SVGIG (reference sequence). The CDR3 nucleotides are TGTGCCTGGAACGGGGAAGAAGCTTTCTTT. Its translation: CAWNGEEAFF.

The CDR3 region is CASSQSTQGARNEQFF. DNA for the CDR3: TGTGCCAGCAGCCAGAGCACCCAGGGGGCGCGGAATGAGCAGTTCTTC. The chain couples TRBV3-1 (or the pseudogene TRBV3-2) to TRBJ2-1, with 8 bases lining up with TRBD1. This CDR3 has 16 amino acids. CDR1 LGHDT and CDR2 YNNKEL come from the germline V gene (reference sequence). Trimming cost V 3 bases and J 7 bases; bases outside gene matches: 11.

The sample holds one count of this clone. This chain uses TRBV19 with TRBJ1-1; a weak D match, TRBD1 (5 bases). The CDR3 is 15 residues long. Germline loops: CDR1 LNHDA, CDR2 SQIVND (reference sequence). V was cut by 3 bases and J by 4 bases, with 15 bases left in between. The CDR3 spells CASSMWGSESTEAFF. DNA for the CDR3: TGTGCCAGTAGTATGTGGGGGTCCGAGAGCACTGAAGCTTTCTTT. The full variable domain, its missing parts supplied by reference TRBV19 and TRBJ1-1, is DGGITQSPKYLFRKEGQNVTLSCEQNLNHDAMYWYRQDPGQGLRLIYYSQIVNDFQKGDIAEGYSVSREKKESFPLTVTSAQKNPTAFYLCASSMWGSESTEAFFGQGTRLTVV.

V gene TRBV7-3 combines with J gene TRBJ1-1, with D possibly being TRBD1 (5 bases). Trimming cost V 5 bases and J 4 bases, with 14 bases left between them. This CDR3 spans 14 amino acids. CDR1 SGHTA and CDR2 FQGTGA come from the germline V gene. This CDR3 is CASSRQRGATEAFF. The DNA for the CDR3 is TGTGCCAGCAGCCGACAAAGGGGTGCCACTGAAGCTTTCTTT.